This TCR beta chain was recorded in a study of Tregs in tolerant kidney transplant recipients. The germline V gene encodes CDR1 LGHNT and CDR2 FRNRAP. This CDR3 has 16 amino acids. Trimming left V 7 bases short and J 3 bases short, with 21 bases between. Profiled with immunoSEQ multiplex PCR; TCRdb holds only in-frame clones, not every one. Among 15,000 to 20,000 clones listed, 65% to 90% were seen once. About this clone itself: Its cognate antigen is unknown.

Unstimulated Tregs (CD4+CD25+CD127-) and CD4+CD25- non-Tregs were sorted from PBMCs. Before regulatory T cell sorting, thawed PBMCs rested overnight at 37°C in about 210 IU/ml IL-2. Findings and caveats of the study: Biological reproducibility was not directly addressed, but technical replication error appeared minimal. The small number of patients limits these findings pending further validation.

Sequencing was carried out using Tregs from blood. The V gene is TRBV12-5, the J gene TRBJ1-2; tentative D call: TRBD1 (5 bases). The clonotype originates from a human donor in good health. In nucleotides, the CDR3 is TGTGCTAGTGCCTGGGGGGAGGCGAAGCACTACTATGGCTACACCTTC. Its protein is CASAWGEAKHYYGYTF.